This T cell receptor (beta chain) originates from a study of blood T cell repertoires in COVID-19. Method: immunoSEQ multiplex PCR; TCRdb's copy keeps in-frame clones and lacks some. The table lists 250,000 or so clones, more than 75% of them singletons. The length of the CDR3 is 15 residues. Germline V gene data show CDR1 as SGHTA and CDR2 as FQGNSA. Unmatched junction bases numbered 7, after V lost 3 bases and J lost 6 bases. The rearrangement uses TRBV7-2 and TRBJ2-3; 9 bases agree with TRBD2. The sample consisted of PBMCs or T cells enriched from blood (not recorded which). The receptor's source is a woman between 45 and 65 years old who had recovered from COVID-19. The CDR3 coding sequence is TGTGCCAGCAGCTTTGGCGGGAGGGCCTACGATACGCAGTATTTT. Translated: CASSFGGRAYDTQYF. Looking up the rest from reference TRBV7-2 and TRBJ2-3 gives the full variable domain: GAGVSQSPSNKVTEKGKDVELRCDPISGHTALYWYRQSLGQGLEFLIYFQGNSAPDKSGLPSDRFSAERTGGSVSTLTIQRTQQEDSAVYLCASSFGGRAYDTQYFGPGTRLTVL.